This TCR beta chain derives from a study of radiation and T cells in renal cell carcinoma. Study in general: Nephrectomy followed 15 Gy stereotactic body radiation by 4 weeks. General study findings and limits: Top tumor clonotypes rose in blood 2 weeks post-radiation, then contracted. Pretreatment tumor biopsies were lacking, so baseline clonotypes are unknown.

CDR3 length equals 13 residues. The V gene's germline CDR1 is MDHEN and CDR2 SYDVKM. Trimming removed 4 bases from V and 6 bases from J; junction bases left unmatched: 4. The time point here: blood 2 weeks post-SBRT. Noted treatment: 15 Gy SBRT to primary tumor, nephrectomy 4 weeks later. About this clone: The antigen remains undetermined.

TCRdb's copy holds only in-frame clones and misses some; the assay was immunoSEQ multiplex PCR. The data show approximately 75,000 clones, more than 75% seen once. This TCR derives from a man between 60 and 75 years old with renal cell carcinoma. This sample comprised blood, obtained from a patient whose treatment included radiotherapy and nephrectomy. The rearrangement uses TRBV28 and TRBJ2-7; 9 nucleotides match TRBD1. The CDR3 sequence: CASSWDRVTEQYF. The CDR3 region has the DNA TGTGCCAGCAGTTGGGACAGGGTAACCGAGCAGTACTTC. Full variable domain (rest looked up from reference TRBV28 and TRBJ2-7): DVKVTQSSRYLVKRTGEKVFLECVQDMDHENMFWYRQDPGLGLRLIYFSYDVKMKEKGDIPEGYSVSREKKERFSLILESASTNQTSMYLCASSWDRVTEQYFGPGTRLTVT.